This T cell receptor beta chain appears in the sequencing data of a study of cytomegalovirus exposure and HLA in healthy donors. The germline V and J ends were trimmed by 8 bases and 1 base, with 14 bases remaining between them. CDR3 length equals 14 residues. Looked up from germline, CDR1 is MNHEY and CDR2 is SVGAGI. With 60 Vbeta and 13 Jbeta primers, the PCR was carried out. Clones were sequenced by immunoSEQ multiplex PCR, and TCRdb holds only the in-frame ones, with some missing. The table shows roughly 100,000 clones, with around 86% occurring only once. This TCR came from a female donor in good health and CMV-seropositive. This sequence joins TRBV6-5 and TRBJ1-2; no definite D call. The sample consisted of PBMCs. CDR3 region: CASHSGQNNYGYTF. CDR3 sequence (DNA): TGTGCCAGCCACTCTGGGCAAAATAACTATGGCTACACCTTC.